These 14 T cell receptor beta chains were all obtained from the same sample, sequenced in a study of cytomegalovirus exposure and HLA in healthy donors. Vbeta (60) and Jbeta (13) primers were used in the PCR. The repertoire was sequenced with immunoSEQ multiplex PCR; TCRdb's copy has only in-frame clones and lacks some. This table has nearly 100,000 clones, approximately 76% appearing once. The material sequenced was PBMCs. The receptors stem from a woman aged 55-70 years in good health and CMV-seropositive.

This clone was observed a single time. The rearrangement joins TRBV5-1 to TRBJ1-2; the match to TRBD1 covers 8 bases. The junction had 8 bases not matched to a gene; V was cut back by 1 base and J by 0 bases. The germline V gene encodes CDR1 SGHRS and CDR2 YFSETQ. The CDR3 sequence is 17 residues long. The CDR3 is CASSLRAGGRANYGYTF. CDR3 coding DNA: TGCGCCAGCAGCTTGAGAGCAGGGGGCCGAGCTAACTATGGCTACACCTTC.

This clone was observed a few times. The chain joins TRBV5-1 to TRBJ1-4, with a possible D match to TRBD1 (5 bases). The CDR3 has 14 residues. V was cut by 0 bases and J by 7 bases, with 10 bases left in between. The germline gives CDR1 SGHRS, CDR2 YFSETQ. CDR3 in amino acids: CASSLGGSSEKLFF. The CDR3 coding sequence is TGCGCCAGCAGCTTGGGGGGCTCAAGTGAAAAACTGTTTTTT.

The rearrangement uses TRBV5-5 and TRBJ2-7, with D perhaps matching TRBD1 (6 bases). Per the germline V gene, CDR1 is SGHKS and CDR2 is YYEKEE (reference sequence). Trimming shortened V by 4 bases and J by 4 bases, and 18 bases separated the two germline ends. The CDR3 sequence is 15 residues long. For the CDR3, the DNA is TGTGCCAGCAGCCTGGCCGGGACAACAGTTTACGAGCAGTACTTC. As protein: CASSLAGTTVYEQYF.

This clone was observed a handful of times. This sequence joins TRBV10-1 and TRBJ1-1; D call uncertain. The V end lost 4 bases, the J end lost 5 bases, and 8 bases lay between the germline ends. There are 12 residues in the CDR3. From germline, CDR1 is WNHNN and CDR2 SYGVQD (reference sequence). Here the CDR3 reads CASSAGETEAFF. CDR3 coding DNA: TGCGCCAGCAGTGCCGGAGAGACTGAAGCTTTCTTT.

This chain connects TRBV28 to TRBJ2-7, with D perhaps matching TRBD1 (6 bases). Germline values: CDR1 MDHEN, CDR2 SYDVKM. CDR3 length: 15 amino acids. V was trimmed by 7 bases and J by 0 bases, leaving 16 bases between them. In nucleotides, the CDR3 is TGTGCCAGCAATCCGCAGGGGTGGAGCTCCTACGAGCAGTACTTC. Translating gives CASNPQGWSSYEQYF.

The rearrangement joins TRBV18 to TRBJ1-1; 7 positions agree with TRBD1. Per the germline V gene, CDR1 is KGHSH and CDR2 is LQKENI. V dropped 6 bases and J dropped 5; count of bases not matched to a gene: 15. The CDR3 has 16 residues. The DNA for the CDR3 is TGTGCCAGCTCTAAGCCTTCGACAGGGAGGATGACTGAAGCTTTCTTT. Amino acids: CASSKPSTGRMTEAFF.

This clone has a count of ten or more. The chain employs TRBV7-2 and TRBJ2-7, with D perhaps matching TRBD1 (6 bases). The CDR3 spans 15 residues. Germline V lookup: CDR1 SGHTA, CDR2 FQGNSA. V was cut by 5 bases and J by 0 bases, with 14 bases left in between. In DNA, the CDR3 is TGTGCCAGCAGCCTCACCACAGGGAACTCCTACGAGCAGTACTTC. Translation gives CASSLTTGNSYEQYF.

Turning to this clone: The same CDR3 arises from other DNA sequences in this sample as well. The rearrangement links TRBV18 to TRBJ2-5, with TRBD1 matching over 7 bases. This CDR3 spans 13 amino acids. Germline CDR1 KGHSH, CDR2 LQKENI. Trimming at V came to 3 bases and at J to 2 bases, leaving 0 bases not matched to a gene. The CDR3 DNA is TGTGCCAGCTCACCGGGACAGCAAGAGACCCAGTACTTC. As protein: CASSPGQQETQYF.

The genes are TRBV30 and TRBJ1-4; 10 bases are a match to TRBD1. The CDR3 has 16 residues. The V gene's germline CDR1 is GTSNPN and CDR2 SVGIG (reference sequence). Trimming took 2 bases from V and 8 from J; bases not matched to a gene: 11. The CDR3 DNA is TGTGCCTGGAGTCCAACCCGGGACAGGGGAAGGGAAAAACTGTTTTTT. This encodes CAWSPTRDRGREKLFF.

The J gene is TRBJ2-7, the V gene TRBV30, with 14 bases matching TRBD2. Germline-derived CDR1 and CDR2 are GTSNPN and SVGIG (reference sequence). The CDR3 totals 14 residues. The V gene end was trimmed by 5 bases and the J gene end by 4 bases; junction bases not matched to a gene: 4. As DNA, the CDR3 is TGTGCCTGGGGGACTAGCGGGAGACTTTACGAGCAGTACTTC. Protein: CAWGTSGRLYEQYF.

CDR3 DNA sequence: TGTGCCAGCAGCCGGGACAGAGAAGAGACCCAGTACTTC. It translates to CASSRDREETQYF. This rearrangement joins TRBV2 to TRBJ2-5, with 7 bases matching TRBD1. Unmatched junction bases numbered 4, after V lost 6 bases and J lost 3 bases. CDR3 length equals 13 residues. The germline gives CDR1 SNHLY, CDR2 FYNNEI.

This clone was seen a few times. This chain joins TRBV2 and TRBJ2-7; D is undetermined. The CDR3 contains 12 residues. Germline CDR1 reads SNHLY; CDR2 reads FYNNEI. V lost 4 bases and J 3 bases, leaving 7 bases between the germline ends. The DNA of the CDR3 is TGTGCCAGCAGTGCATCAGACTACGAGCAGTACTTC. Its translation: CASSASDYEQYF.

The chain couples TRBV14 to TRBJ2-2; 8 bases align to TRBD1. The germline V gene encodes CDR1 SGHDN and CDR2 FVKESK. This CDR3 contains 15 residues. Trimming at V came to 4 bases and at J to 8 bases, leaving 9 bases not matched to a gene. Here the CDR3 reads CASSRRTGYMGELFF. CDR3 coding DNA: TGTGCCAGCAGCCGACGGACAGGGTACATGGGGGAGCTGTTTTTT.

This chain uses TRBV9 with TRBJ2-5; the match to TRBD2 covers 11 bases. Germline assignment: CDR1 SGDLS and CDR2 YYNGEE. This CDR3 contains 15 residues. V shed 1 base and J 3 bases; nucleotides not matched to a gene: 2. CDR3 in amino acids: CASSVQGLAEETQYF. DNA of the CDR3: TGTGCCAGCAGCGTACAGGGACTAGCGGAAGAGACCCAGTACTTC. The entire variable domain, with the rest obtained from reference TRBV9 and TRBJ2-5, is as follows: DSGVTQTPKHLITATGQRVTLRCSPRSGDLSVYWYQQSLDQGLQFLIQYYNGEERAKGNILERFSAQQFPDLHSELNLSSLELGDSALYFCASSVQGLAEETQYFGPGTRLLVL.